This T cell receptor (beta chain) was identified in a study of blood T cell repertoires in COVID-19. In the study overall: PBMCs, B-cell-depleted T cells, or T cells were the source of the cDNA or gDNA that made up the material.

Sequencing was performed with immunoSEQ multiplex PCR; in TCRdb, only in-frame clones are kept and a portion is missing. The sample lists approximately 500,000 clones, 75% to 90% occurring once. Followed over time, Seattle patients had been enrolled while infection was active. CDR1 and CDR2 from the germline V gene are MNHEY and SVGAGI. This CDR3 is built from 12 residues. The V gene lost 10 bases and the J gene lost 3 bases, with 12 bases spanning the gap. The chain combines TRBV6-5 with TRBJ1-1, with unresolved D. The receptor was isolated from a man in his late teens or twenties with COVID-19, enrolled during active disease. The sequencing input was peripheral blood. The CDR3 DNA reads TGTGCCACGGGTATGGTGGACACTGAAGCTTTCTTT. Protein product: CATGMVDTEAFF.